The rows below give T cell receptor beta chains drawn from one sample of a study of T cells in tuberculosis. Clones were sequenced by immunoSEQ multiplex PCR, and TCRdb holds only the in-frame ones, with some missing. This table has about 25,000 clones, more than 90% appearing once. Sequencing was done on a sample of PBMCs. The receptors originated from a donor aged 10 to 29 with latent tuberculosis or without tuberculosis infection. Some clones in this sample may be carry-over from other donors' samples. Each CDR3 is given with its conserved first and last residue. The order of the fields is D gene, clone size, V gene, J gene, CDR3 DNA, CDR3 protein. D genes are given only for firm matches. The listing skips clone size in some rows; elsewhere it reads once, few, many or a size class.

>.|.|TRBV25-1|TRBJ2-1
TGTGCCAGCAGTGGGGCCATTGAAAAAATAATCAATGAGCAGTTCTTC
CASSGAIEKIINEQFF
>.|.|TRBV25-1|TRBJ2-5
TGTGCCAGCAGTGAATACTCCGAAGAGACCCAGTACTTC
CASSEYSEETQYF
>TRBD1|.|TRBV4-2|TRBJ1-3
TGTGCCAGCAGCCAGGACGACAGGGGAAGTGGCTACACCATATATTTT
CASSQDDRGSGYTIYF
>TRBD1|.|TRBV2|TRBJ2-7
TGTGCCAGCAGCCAAGGGGGCGTAGGCTACGAGCAGTACTTC
CASSQGGVGYEQYF
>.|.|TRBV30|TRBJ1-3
TGTGCCTGGAGTGTACGGGTTCGGGAGGGTGGAAACACCATATATTTT
CAWSVRVREGGNTIYF
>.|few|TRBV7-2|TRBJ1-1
TGTGCCAGCAGCTTAGTCCTACGGACTGAAGCTTTCTTT
CASSLVLRTEAFF
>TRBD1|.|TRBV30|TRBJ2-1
TGTGCCTGGAGTCAGGACAGGCCGAGCTCCTACAATGAGCAGTTCTTC
CAWSQDRPSSYNEQFF
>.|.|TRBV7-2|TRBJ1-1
TGTGCCAGCAGCTTAATTCGAGTGAACACTGAAGCTTTCTTT
CASSLIRVNTEAFF
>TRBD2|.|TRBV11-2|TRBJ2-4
TGTGCCAGCGGTCCGACGCGGGGGGGCCCAAACATTCAGTACTTC
CASGPTRGGPNIQYF
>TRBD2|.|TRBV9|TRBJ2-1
TGTGCCAGCAGCGTAAGCCCAGCGGGACCCAATGAGCAGTTCTTC
CASSVSPAGPNEQFF
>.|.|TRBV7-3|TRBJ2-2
TGTGCCAGCAGCTTAACCCTAGAGACAGGACGAACCGGGGAGCTGTTTTTT
CASSLTLETGRTGELFF
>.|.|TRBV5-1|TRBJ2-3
TGCGCCAGCAGCTTCCTAGATACGCAGTATTTT
CASSFLDTQYF
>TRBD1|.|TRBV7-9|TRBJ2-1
TGTGCCAGCAGCTTAGCGACAGGGGGCTCCTACAATGAGCAGTTCTTC
CASSLATGGSYNEQFF
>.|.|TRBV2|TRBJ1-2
TGTGTCATACTTGAGGGCCGGCTGGCTGGCTACACCTTC
CVILEGRLAGYTF
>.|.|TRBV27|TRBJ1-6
TGTGCCAGCAACCCCTCGGGGGGCAAAGGAAATTCACCCCTCCACTTT
CASNPSGGKGNSPLHF
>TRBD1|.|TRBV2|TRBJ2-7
TGTGCCAGCAGTGCAGACGGGACAGTCTACGAGCAGTACTTC
CASSADGTVYEQYF
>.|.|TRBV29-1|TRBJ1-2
TGCAGCGTCCGGGGGGGCTCTAACTATGGCTACACCTTC
CSVRGGSNYGYTF
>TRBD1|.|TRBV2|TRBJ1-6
TGTGCCAGTGGACAGGGCCGGGACACCCTCCACTTT
CASGQGRDTLHF
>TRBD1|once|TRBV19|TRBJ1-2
TGTGCCAGTACTGAGGACAGGACAGACCTCTATGGCTACACCTTC
CASTEDRTDLYGYTF
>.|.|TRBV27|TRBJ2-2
TGTGCCAGCAGTGCACACACGGGCGGGGAGCTGTTTTTT
CASSAHTGGELFF
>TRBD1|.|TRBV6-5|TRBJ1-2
TGTGCCAGCGTGGACAGGGTGGGAGGCTACACCTTC
CASVDRVGGYTF
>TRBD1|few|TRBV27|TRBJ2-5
TGTGCCAGCAGTTGGGACAGGGAGGGGACCCAGTACTTC
CASSWDREGTQYF
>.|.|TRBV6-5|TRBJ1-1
TGTGCCAGCAGTTACTCGAGTGGGGGCTCTGAAGCTTTCTTT
CASSYSSGGSEAFF
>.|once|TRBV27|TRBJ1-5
TGTGCCAGCATCGGAGGCCATCAGCCCCAGCATTTT
CASIGGHQPQHF
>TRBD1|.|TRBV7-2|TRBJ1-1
TGTGCCAGCAGTCTTTCGAGGGGGCTCGGGACTGAAGCTTTCTTT
CASSLSRGLGTEAFF
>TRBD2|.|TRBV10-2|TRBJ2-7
TGCGCCAGCAGTGGGGTAGCGGGGGGGTACGAGCAGTACTTC
CASSGVAGGYEQYF
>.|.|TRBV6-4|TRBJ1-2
TGTGCCAGCAGTGACTCCCCCGAACGGGGTGTTGGCTACACCTTC
CASSDSPERGVGYTF
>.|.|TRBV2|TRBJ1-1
TGTGCCAGCAGTGCCTGGACTGAGAACACTGAAGCTTTCTTT
CASSAWTENTEAFF
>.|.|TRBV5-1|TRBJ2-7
TGCGCCAGCAGCCTAGGACTTACCTACGAGCAGTACTTC
CASSLGLTYEQYF
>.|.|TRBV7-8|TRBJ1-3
TGTGCCAGCAGCTTACCCCGGGACGGGGGCTCTGGAAACACCATATATTTT
CASSLPRDGGSGNTIYF
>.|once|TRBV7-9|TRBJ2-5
TGTGCCAGCAGTTCCGTTCGGGGGACTCAAGAGACCCAGTACTTC
CASSSVRGTQETQYF
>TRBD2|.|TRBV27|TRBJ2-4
TGTGCCAGCAGCGCCTTTGGGCAGCGGGAAAAAAACATTCAGTACTTC
CASSAFGQREKNIQYF
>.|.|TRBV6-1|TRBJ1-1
TGTGCCAGCAGTGAACGGTCCCCTAGGGGGAACACTGAAGCTTTCTTT
CASSERSPRGNTEAFF
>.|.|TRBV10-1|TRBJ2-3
TGCGCCAGCAGTTCCGGGGGGCCTGGGGATACGCAGTATTTT
CASSSGGPGDTQYF
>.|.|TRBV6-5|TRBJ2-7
TGTGCCAGCATGTCGGAGGCTCCCTACGAGCAGTACTTC
CASMSEAPYEQYF
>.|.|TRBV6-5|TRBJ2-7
TGTGCCAGCAGTTCCCAGGGCGGCGCTACCTACGAGCAGTACTTC
CASSSQGGATYEQYF
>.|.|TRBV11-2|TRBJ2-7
TGTGCCAGCAGCAACACGGGGGCCTACGAGCAGTACTTC
CASSNTGAYEQYF
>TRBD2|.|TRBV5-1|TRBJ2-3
TGCGCCAGCAGCTTGGGGCGGGAGAAAGATACGCAGTATTTT
CASSLGREKDTQYF
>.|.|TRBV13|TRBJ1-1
TGTGCCAGCAGCTTAGGCGGGAGGGTAGAAGCTTTCTTT
CASSLGGRVEAFF
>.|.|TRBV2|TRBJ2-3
TGTGCCAGCAGGAGTCAGGGGAGAACGGATACGCAGTATTTT
CASRSQGRTDTQYF
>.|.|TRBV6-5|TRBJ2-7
TGTGCCAGCAGCCCCAACCCGAGGGAGCAGTACTTC
CASSPNPREQYF
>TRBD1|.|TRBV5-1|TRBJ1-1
TGCGCCAGCAGACCCCCGGGACAGGGGGCGAGGACTGAAGCTTTCTTT
CASRPPGQGARTEAFF
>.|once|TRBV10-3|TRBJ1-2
TGTGCCATCAGTGTACACAGGGAAGATGGCTACACCTTC
CAISVHREDGYTF
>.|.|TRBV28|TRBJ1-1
TGTGCCAGCCGAAATACAGCGAACACTGAAGCTTTCTTT
CASRNTANTEAFF
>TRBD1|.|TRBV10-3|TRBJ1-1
TGTGCCATCAGTTTTACAGGGGGCCGCACTGAAGCTTTCTTT
CAISFTGGRTEAFF
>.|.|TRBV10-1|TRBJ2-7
TGCGCCAGCAGTGACCCGACAAGAACGGAAGAGCAGTACTTC
CASSDPTRTEEQYF
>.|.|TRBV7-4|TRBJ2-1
TGTGCCAGCAGCTTAGCGCGACGGGTCTCCTCCTACAATGAGCAGTTCTTC
CASSLARRVSSYNEQFF
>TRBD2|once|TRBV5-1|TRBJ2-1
TGCGCCAGCAGCCCGGGCACTAGCGGGGGCTACAATGAGCAGTTCTTC
CASSPGTSGGYNEQFF
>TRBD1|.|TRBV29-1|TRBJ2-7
TGCAGCGTTGAAGTCTTGGGGACAGGGGGCGGCGAGCAGTACTTC
CSVEVLGTGGGEQYF
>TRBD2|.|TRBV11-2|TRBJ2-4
TGTGCCAGCAGCTTGGGGGGGGACATTCAGTACTTC
CASSLGGDIQYF
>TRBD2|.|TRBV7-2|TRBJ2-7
TGTGCCAGCAGCTTGGGACTAGAACAGTACTTC
CASSLGLEQYF
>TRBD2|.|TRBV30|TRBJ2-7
TGTGCCTGGACCCGTCGGGGGGGCGGGAGAAGGGACTCCTACGAGCAGTACTTC
CAWTRRGGGRRDSYEQYF
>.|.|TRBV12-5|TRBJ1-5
TGTGCTAGTGGTTTGGTACTGGGCAGGGACAATCAGCCCCAGCATTTT
CASGLVLGRDNQPQHF
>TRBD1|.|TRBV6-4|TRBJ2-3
TGTGCCAGCAGAGCAAGGGGGCCCACAGATACGCAGTATTTT
CASRARGPTDTQYF
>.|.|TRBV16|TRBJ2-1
TGTGCCAGCAGCCAATATCAAGGGAGCTCCTACAATGAGCAGTTCTTC
CASSQYQGSSYNEQFF
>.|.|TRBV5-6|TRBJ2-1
TGTGCCAGCAGCTTGTTGATGAGCTCCTACAATGAGCAGTTCTTC
CASSLLMSSYNEQFF
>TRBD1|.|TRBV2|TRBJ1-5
TGTGCCAGCTCTGAACCTGGGACAGCGCCCCAGCATTTT
CASSEPGTAPQHF
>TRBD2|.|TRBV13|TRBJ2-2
TGTGCCAGCAGCTTCCAGGGCGGGAGCGACACCGGGGAGCTGTTTTTT
CASSFQGGSDTGELFF